What follows describes a single T cell receptor beta chain. This sample is part of a study of blood T cell repertoires in COVID-19. Across the whole study: The United States, Italy and Spain were the sources of the acute and convalescent COVID-19 samples.

The CDR3 has 15 amino acids. V lost 5 bases, J lost 0 bases, and 4 bases stayed unmatched. Germline-derived CDR1 and CDR2 are LGHDT and YNNKEL (reference sequence). Participants spanned ages about 18 to 100 years and resided in some 22 US areas. Here immunoSEQ multiplex PCR was the method, and the copy in TCRdb shows in-frame clones only, minus some. Seen here are around 200,000 clones, approximately 85% observed once, and the top ten hold 5.6%. V is TRBV3-1 (or the pseudogene TRBV3-2) and J is TRBJ2-1, with 7 bases identical to TRBD1. Sequencing used PBMCs or T cells enriched from blood (not recorded which). This clonotype originated in a man in his forties with acute COVID-19. CDR3 nucleotide sequence: TGTGCCAGCAGCGCGACAGGGAGCTCCTACAATGAGCAGTTCTTC. Protein sequence: CASSATGSSYNEQFF.